This entry concerns a single TCR beta chain. The PCR contained 60 Vbeta and 13 Jbeta primers. Here immunoSEQ multiplex PCR was the method, and the copy in TCRdb shows in-frame clones only, minus some. The repertoire includes over 150,000 clones, 65% to 90% of them detected once, and approximately 1.8% sits in the top ten. These data belong to a study of cytomegalovirus exposure and HLA in healthy donors. At the level of the study: The study's early data release held roughly 91 million unique TCRs from HLA-typed donors.

Sequencing was carried out using PBMCs. The clonotype was recovered from a human donor in good health.

The CDR3 bases are TGTGCCAGCAGCCGGACACCCCGGGGGGACAATGAGCAGTTCTTC. Translation: CASSRTPRGDNEQFF. V gene TRBV2 combines with J gene TRBJ2-1; 7 nucleotides line up with TRBD2. Germline lookup yields CDR1 SNHLY and CDR2 FYNNEI. J gave up 5 bases and V 6 bases, and 10 bases lay outside the gene matches. The CDR3 length is 15 residues.